This TCR beta chain was sequenced in a study of T cells in Graves' hyperthyroidism and ophthalmopathy. Researchers amplified the TCR beta CDR3 regions from RNA transcripts. Using the HTBI primer set, a first-round RT-PCR was run on the TCR CDR3. MiXCR was run by TCRdb on the multiplex PCR reads, yielding one entry per CDR3 protein. The profile covers hundreds of thousands of distinct CDR3 sequences, with less than 45% appearing a single time and less than 9.5% taken by the ten largest. Study-level findings and limits: In validation, the model predicted ophthalmopathy. These predictions came a median around 5.9 months before onset. A model of 13 V-J pairs discriminated ophthalmopathy from stable hyperthyroidism.

Each diagnosis was grounded in clinical symptoms, serum thyroxine and TRAb, thyroid ultrasound, and orbital computed tomography. This CDR3 spans 13 amino acids. Germline V gene sequence: CDR1 SQVTM, CDR2 ANQGSEA. Unmatched junction bases numbered 5, after V lost 4 bases and J lost 5 bases. Turning to this clonotype: Its antigen is not identified. A much larger clonotype is one base distant, so this may be a read error.

The sample was peripheral blood or thyroid tissue (not recorded which). This sequence originates from an adult man with Graves' disease, either hyperthyroidism or ophthalmopathy (not recorded which). The gene calls are TRBV29-1 and TRBJ1-1, with 9 bases lining up with TRBD1. This CDR3 reads CSVVGTGRTEAFF. The CDR3 region has the DNA TGCAGCGTTGTAGGGACAGGGAGGACTGAAGCTTTCTTT.